This T cell receptor (beta chain) was profiled in a study of response to subunit inactivated influenza vaccine. Study-level findings and limits: Authors proposed each seasonal influenza vaccination draws in few new T cells.

MiXCR was run by TCRdb on the RT-PCR reads, yielding one entry per CDR3 protein. The table lists 650,000 to 850,000 distinct CDR3 sequences, 11% to 15% of them singletons. V lost 7 bases to trimming and J lost 7 bases; unmatched junction nucleotides: 5. CDR1 and CDR2 (germline): MNHEY, SVGAGI. The CDR3 covers 14 residues. A note on this clonotype: Its antigen is undetermined.

The specimen was PBMCs from blood, collected about 14 days before vaccination. The source is a man over 45 who received an inactivated influenza vaccine. V gene TRBV6-5 combines with J gene TRBJ2-4; 12 bases align to TRBD1. CDR3 protein: CASTSGTGGNIQYF. CDR3 nucleotide sequence: TGTGCCAGCACTTCCGGGACAGGGGGCAACATTCAGTACTTC.